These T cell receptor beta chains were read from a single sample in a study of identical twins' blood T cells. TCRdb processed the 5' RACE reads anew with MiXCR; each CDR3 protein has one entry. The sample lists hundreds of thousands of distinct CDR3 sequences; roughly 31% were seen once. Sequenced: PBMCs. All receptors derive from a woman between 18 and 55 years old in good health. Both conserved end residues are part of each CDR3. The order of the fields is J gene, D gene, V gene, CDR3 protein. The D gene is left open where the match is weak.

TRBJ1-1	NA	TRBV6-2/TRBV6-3	CASRVGGGYTEAFF
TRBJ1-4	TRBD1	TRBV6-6	CASTLDRGGQKLFF
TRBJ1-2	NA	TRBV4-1	CASSQDPDYGYTF
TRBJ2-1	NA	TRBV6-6	CASSFQIGNEQFF
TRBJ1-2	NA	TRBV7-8	CASSSQVTDYGYTF
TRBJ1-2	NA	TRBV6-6	CASSSDGFWGYTF
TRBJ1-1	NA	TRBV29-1	CSVARGHVNTEAFF
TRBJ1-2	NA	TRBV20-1	CSARTKNYGYTF
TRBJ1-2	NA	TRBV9	CASSRTHYGYTF
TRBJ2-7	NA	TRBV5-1	CASSPSKARGHTYEQYF
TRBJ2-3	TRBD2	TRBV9	CASSVGTSGGKSTDTQYF
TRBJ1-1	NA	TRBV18	CASSPSPAGVSHAFF
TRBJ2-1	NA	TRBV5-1	CASSLVRNEQFF
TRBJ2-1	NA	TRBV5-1	CASSLGVGGFSYNEQFF
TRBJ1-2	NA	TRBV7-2	CPSSIQGYGYTF
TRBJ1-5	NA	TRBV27	CASSSTARQHNQPQHF
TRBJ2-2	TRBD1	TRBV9	CAMSPGQPGRGLFF
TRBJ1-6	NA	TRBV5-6	CASSLGQDPPSIHF
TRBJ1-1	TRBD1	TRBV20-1	CSAPGQGAPEAFF
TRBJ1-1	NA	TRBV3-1	CASSPQVISEAFF
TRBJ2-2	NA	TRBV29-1	CSVWGKSGELFF
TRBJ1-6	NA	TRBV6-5	CASSYVVRQRGSPLHF
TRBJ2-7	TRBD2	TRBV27	CASSSGLVTYEQHF
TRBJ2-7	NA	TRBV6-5	CASSYFGRTGEQYF
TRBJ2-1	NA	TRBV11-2	CASSPFGWQFF
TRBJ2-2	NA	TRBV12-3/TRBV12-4	CASSLPGTKNTGELFF
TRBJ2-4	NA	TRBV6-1	CASSEEVWAGVNIQYF
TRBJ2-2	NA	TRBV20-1	CSGTLAGNTGELFF
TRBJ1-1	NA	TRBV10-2	CASKQGNTEAFF
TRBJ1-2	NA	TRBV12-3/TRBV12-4	CASSSLGGANYGYTF
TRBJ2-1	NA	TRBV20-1	CSASPSEVTYNEQFF
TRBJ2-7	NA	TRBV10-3	CAISEPSGGSYEQYF
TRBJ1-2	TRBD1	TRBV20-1	CSAQGQGAFGYTF
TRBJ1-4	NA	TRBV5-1	CASSSSGAANEKLFF
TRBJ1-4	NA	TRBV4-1	CASSQDSRVNEKLFF
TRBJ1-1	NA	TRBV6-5	CASSYPSGHRNTEAFF
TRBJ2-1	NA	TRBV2	CASSEGRGAYNEQFF
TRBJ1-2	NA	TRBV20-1	CSARGRSYGYTF
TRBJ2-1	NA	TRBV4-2	CASSQGRTNEQFF
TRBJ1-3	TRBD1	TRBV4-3	CASSPQGAPHGNTIYF
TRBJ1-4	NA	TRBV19	CASSILERGEKLFF
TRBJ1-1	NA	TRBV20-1	CSAGEAGRVNTEAFF
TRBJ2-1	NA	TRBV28	CASSFVPDLYNEQFF
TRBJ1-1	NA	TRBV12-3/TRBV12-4	CASSRSHTEAFF
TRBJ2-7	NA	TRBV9	CASSVGQATIYEQYF
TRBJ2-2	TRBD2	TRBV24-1	CATSDRTSWNTGELFF
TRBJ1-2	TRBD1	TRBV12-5	CASGGVSGGASGYTF
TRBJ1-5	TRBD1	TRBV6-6	CASSGAGGLSNQPQHF
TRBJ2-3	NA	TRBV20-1	CSARPYSWGDTQYF
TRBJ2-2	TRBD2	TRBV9	CASSVGNSGDGNTGELFF
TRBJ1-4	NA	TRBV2	CASRGVDTNEKLFF
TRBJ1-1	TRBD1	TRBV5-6	CASSLVDRGTEAFF
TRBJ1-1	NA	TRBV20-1	CSADWNTEAFF
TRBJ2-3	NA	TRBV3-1	CASSHGDQRDTQYF
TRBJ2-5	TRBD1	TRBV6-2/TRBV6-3	CASRRGQQETQYF
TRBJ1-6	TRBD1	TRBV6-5	CASRSWDRGNSPLHF
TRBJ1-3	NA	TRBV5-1	CASSLDSLGNTIYF
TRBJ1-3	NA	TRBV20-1	CSASSHRDDFSLGNTIYF